The 11 T cell receptor beta chains reported below all come from one sample, sequenced in a study of blood T cell repertoires in COVID-19. Only in-frame clones appear in the TCRdb table, and some are missing; sequencing was by immunoSEQ multiplex PCR. This table has about 220,000 clones, approximately 81% appearing once. The specimen sequenced was peripheral blood. The source of these receptors is a woman aged 55 to 70 who had recovered from COVID-19.

V and J are TRBV19 and TRBJ2-4; D is perhaps TRBD1 (6 bases). Germline V CDR1 and CDR2: LNHDA, SQIVND (reference sequence). CDR3 length equals 17 residues. With 5 bases removed from V and 0 bases from J, the gap between germline ends came to 17 bases. The CDR3 nucleotides are TGTGCCAGTAGTTTTTGGGGGCGCCGCGTAGCCAAAAACATTCAGTACTTC. It translates to CASSFWGRRVAKNIQYF.

This chain links TRBV30 with TRBJ2-1; 8 positions agree with TRBD2. CDR1 and CDR2 (germline): GTSNPN, SVGIG (reference sequence). The CDR3 is 14 amino acids. J gave up 4 bases and V 7 bases, and 9 bases lay outside the gene matches. CDR3 loop: CASPRGGDYNEQFF. The CDR3 nucleotides read TGTGCCTCTCCCCGGGGGGGGGATTACAATGAGCAGTTCTTC.

V and J are TRBV20-1 and TRBJ1-2; D is uncertain. There are 13 residues in the CDR3. The V end lost 3 bases, the J end lost 6 bases, and 14 bases lay between the germline ends. Germline V gene sequence: CDR1 DFQATT, CDR2 SNEGSKA (reference sequence). CDR3 amino acids: CSASASSGDGYTF. As DNA, the CDR3 is TGCAGTGCTAGTGCTTCATCCGGGGATGGCTACACCTTC.

In its sample, this clone was seen a few times. This rearrangement joins TRBV5-1 to TRBJ2-1; D is uncertain. CDR3 length equals 14 residues. The V end lost 1 base, the J end lost 7 bases, and 12 bases lay between the germline ends. Per the germline V gene, CDR1 is SGHRS and CDR2 is YFSETQ. The CDR3 region is CASSLSSVLNEQFF. CDR3 nucleotide sequence: TGCGCCAGCAGCTTGTCGTCGGTCCTGAATGAGCAGTTCTTC.

The V call is TRBV10-3, the J call TRBJ1-5; no reliable D call. Trimming took 10 bases from V and 3 from J, leaving 13 bases between them. The CDR3 contains 13 residues. CDR1 ENHRY and CDR2 SYGVKD come from the germline V gene. The CDR3 nucleotides read TGTGCCACCAACAGAGTCGTCAATCAGCCCCAGCATTTT. Protein product: CATNRVVNQPQHF.

This chain joins TRBV9 and TRBJ2-2, with 11 bases matching TRBD1. V shed 3 bases and J 3 bases; nucleotides not matched to a gene: 1. CDR3 length: 15 residues. The germline gives CDR1 SGDLS, CDR2 YYNGEE. The DNA of the CDR3 is TGTGCCAGCAGCGGGACAGGGGGCGACACCGGGGAGCTGTTTTTT. This sequence encodes CASSGTGGDTGELFF.

The rearrangement uses TRBV18 and TRBJ2-1; no definite D call. This CDR3 contains 13 residues. V shed 3 bases and J shed 8 bases, with 11 bases lying between them. In germline, CDR1 is KGHSH, CDR2 LQKENI. The CDR3 DNA is TGTGCCAGCTCACCCGACACCATGGATGAGCAGTTCTTC. It specifies CASSPDTMDEQFF.

V and J are TRBV6-5 and TRBJ2-5, with 8 bases that match TRBD1. With 2 bases clipped from V and 5 bases from J, the junction kept 10 bases outside the gene matches. Looked up from germline, CDR1 is MNHEY and CDR2 is SVGAGI. The CDR3 contains 16 residues. In DNA, the CDR3 is TGTGCCAGCAGTTACCAGGGGGCACTAGCCGGCGAGACCCAGTACTTC. Its protein is CASSYQGALAGETQYF.

The chain recombines TRBV2 with TRBJ2-2; TRBD2 is a possible D gene (5 bases). The V gene's germline CDR1 is SNHLY and CDR2 FYNNEI. The CDR3 sequence is 16 residues long. Trimming took 1 base from V and 4 from J, leaving 13 bases between them. The CDR3 DNA follows: TGTGCCAGCAGTGAAGGGGCTAGCTGGGGCACCGGGGAGCTGTTTTTT. It is translated as CASSEGASWGTGELFF.

V is TRBV7-9 and J is TRBJ2-5, with 9 bases fitting TRBD2. This CDR3 region has 16 residues. Germline V CDR1 and CDR2: SEHNR, FQNEAQ (reference sequence). The ends lost 9 bases at V and 2 bases at J; junction bases unmatched: 13. This CDR3 reads CASRRGLAGLQETQYF. CDR3 DNA sequence: TGTGCCAGTCGTAGGGGGCTAGCGGGGTTGCAAGAGACCCAGTACTTC.

This sequence joins TRBV5-4 and TRBJ1-6, with D perhaps TRBD1 (5 bases). The germline V and J ends were trimmed by 4 bases and 7 bases, with 21 bases remaining between them. This CDR3 is 17 amino acids long. Germline lookup yields CDR1 SGHNT and CDR2 YYREEE (reference sequence). The CDR3 DNA follows: TGTGCCAGCAGCCCAAACGGGGGGGGAGGTACGAATTCACCCCTCCACTTT. Residues: CASSPNGGGGTNSPLHF.